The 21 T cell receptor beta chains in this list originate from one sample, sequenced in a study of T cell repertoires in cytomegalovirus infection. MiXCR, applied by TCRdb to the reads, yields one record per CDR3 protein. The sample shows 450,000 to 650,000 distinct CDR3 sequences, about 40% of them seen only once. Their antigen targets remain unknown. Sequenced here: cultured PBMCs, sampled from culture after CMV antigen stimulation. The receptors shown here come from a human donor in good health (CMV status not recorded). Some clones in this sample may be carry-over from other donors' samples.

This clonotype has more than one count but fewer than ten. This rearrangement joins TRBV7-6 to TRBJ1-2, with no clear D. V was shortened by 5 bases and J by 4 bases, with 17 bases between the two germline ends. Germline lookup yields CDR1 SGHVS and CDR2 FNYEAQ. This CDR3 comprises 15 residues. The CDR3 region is CASSPSTAPLYGYTF. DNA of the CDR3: TGTGCCAGCAGCCCCTCCACGGCGCCGCTCTATGGCTACACCTTC.

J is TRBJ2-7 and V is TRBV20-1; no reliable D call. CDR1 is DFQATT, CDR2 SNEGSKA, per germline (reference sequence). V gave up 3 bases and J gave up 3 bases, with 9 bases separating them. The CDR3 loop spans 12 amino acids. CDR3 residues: CSARRGDYEQYF. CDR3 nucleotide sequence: TGCAGTGCTAGGCGCGGAGACTACGAGCAGTACTTC.

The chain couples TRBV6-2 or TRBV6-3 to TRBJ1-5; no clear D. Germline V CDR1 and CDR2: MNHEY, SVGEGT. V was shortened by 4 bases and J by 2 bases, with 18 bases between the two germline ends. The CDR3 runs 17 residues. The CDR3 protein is CASSFDRLPYGNQPQHF. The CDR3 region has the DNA TGTGCCAGCAGTTTCGACCGGCTCCCCTACGGCAATCAGCCCCAGCATTTT.

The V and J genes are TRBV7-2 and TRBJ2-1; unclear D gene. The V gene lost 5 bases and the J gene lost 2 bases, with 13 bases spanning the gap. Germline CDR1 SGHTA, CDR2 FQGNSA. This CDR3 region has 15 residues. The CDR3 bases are TGTGCCAGCAGCCTCGGACGGGCCGCCTACAATGAGCAGTTCTTC. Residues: CASSLGRAAYNEQFF.

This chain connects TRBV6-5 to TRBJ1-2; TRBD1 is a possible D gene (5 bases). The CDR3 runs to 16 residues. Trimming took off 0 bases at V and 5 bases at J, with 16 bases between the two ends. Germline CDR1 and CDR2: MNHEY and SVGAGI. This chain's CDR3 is CASSYSTLRAGYGYTF. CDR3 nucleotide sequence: TGTGCCAGCAGTTACTCGACTCTCAGGGCTGGATATGGCTACACCTTC.

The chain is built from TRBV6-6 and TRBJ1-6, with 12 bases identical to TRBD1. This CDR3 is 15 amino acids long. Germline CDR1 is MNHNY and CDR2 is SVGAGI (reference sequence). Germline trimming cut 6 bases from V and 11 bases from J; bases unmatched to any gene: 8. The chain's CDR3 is CASRGGTGGLTPLHF. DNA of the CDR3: TGTGCCAGCAGAGGCGGGACAGGGGGCCTTACACCCCTCCACTTT.

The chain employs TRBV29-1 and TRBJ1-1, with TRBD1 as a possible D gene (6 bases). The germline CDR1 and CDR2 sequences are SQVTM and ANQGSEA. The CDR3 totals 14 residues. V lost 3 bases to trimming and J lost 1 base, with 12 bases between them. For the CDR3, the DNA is TGCAGCGTTGATTGGTCAGGGGCGAACACTGAAGCTTTCTTT. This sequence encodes CSVDWSGANTEAFF.

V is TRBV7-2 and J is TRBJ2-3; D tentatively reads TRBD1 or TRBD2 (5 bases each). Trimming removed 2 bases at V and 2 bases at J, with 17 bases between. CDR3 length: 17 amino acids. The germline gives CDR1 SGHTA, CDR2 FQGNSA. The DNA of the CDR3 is TGTGCCAGCAGCTTACGGGGCGGCTATCGGGTCACAGATACGCAGTATTTT. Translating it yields CASSLRGGYRVTDTQYF.

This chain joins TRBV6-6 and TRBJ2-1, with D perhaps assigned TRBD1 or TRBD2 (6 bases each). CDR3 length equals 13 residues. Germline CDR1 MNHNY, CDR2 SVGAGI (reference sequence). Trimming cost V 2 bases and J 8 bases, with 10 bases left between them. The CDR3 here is CASSYEGGYEQFF. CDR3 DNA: TGTGCCAGCAGTTACGAGGGGGGCTATGAGCAGTTCTTC.

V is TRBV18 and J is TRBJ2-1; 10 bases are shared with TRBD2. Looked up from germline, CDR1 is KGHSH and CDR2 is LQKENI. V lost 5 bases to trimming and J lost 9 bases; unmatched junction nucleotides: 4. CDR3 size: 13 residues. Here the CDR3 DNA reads TGTGCCAGCTCAGCTAGCGGGAGTGTTGAGCAGTTCTTC. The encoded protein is CASSASGSVEQFF. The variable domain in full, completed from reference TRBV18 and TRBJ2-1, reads NAGVMQNPRHLVRRRGQEARLRCSPMKGHSHVYWYRQLPEEGLKFMVYLQKENIIDESGMPKERFSAEFPKEGPSILRIQQVVRGDSAAYFCASSASGSVEQFFGPGTRLTVL.

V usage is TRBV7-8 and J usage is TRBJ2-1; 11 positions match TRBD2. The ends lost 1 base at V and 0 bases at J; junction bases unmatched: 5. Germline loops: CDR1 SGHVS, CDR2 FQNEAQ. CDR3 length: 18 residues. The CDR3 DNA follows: TGTGCCAGCAGCTTAGGACTAGCGGGGTTCAGCTCCTACAATGAGCAGTTCTTC. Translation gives CASSLGLAGFSSYNEQFF.

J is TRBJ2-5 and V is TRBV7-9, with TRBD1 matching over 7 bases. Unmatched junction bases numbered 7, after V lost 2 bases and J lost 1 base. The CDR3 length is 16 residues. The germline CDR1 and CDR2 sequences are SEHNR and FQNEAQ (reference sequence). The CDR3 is CASSLKTGRGQETQYF. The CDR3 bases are TGTGCCAGCAGCTTAAAGACAGGGAGAGGCCAAGAGACCCAGTACTTC.

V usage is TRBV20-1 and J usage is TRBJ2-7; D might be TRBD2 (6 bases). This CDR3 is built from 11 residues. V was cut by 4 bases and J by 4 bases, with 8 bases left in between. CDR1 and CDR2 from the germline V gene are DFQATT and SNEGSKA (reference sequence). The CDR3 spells CSATGLYEQYF. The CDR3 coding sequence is TGCAGTGCTACGGGACTTTACGAGCAGTACTTC.

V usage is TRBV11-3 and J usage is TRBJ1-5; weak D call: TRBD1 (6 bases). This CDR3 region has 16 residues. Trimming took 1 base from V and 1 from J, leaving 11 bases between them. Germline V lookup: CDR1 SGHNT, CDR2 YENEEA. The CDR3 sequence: CASSLVDRRSNQPQHF. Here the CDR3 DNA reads TGTGCCAGCAGCTTAGTAGACAGGAGAAGCAATCAGCCCCAGCATTTT.

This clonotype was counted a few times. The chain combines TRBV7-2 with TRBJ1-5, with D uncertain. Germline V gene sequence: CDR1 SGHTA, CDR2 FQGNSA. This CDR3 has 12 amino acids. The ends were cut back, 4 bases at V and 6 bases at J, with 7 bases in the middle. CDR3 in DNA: TGTGCCAGCAGCTCCTTCACTCAGCCCCAGCATTTT. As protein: CASSSFTQPQHF.

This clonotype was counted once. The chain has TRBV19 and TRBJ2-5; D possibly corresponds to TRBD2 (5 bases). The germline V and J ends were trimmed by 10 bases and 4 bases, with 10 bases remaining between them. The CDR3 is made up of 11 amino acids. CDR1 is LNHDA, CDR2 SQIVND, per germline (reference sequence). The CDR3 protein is CATSAGETQYF. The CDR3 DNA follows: TGTGCCACCTCGGCGGGAGAGACCCAGTACTTC. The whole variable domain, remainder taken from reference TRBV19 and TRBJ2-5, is DGGITQSPKYLFRKEGQNVTLSCEQNLNHDAMYWYRQDPGQGLRLIYYSQIVNDFQKGDIAEGYSVSREKKESFPLTVTSAQKNPTAFYLCATSAGETQYFGPGTRLLVL.

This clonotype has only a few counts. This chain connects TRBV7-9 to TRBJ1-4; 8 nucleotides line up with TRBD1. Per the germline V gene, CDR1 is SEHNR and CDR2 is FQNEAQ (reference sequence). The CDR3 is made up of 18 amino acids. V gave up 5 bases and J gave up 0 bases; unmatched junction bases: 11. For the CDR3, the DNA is TGTGCCAGCAGCATGATCCGGGACAGGCGAACAACTAATGAAAAACTGTTTTTT. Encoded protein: CASSMIRDRRTTNEKLFF.

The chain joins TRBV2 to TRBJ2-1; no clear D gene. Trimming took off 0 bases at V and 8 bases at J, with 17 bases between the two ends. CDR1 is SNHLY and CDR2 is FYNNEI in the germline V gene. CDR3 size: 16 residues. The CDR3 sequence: CASSEARQWDGDEQFF. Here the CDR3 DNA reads TGTGCCAGCAGTGAAGCGCGGCAGTGGGATGGGGATGAGCAGTTCTTC. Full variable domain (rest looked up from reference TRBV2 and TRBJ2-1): EPEVTQTPSHQVTQMGQEVILRCVPISNHLYFYWYRQILGQKVEFLVSFYNNEISEKSEIFDDQFSVERPDGSNFTLKIRSTKLEDSAMYFCASSEARQWDGDEQFFGPGTRLTVL.

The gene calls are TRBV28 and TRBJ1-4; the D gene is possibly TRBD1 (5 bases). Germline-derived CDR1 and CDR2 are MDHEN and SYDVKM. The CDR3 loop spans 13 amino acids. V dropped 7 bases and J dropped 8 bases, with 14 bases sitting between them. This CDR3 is CASTGWGREKLFF. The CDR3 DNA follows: TGTGCCAGCACCGGGTGGGGGAGGGAAAAACTGTTTTTT.

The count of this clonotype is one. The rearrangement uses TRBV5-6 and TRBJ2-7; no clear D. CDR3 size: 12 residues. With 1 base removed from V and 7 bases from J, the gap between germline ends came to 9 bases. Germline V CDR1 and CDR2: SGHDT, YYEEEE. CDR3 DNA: TGTGCCAGCAGCTTGCGCTTTGGGGAGCAGTACTTC. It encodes CASSLRFGEQYF.

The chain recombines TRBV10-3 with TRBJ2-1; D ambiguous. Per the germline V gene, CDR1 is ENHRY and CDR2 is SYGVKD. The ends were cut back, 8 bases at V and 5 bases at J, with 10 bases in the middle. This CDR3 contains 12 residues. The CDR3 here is CAISASNNEQFF. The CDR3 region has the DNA TGTGCCATCTCTGCAAGCAACAATGAGCAGTTCTTC.